This T cell receptor (beta chain) was sequenced during a study of blood T cell repertoires in COVID-19 (dated by TCRdb to between 2020 and 2021). Regarding the research as a whole: Samples from collaborators originated in the United States, Italy and Spain and spanned both the acute and convalescent phases of COVID-19. Sample metadata almost always included a de-identified subject ID, COVID-19 status, age in years and sex. The prospective study material was composed of cDNA or gDNA derived from T cells, B-cell-depleted T cells, or PBMCs. The repertoires were released in a freely available public database meant as a resource for research on the immune response to SARS-CoV-2. Subjects who had been exposed to COVID-19, were actively infected with it, or had recovered from it provided the deeply sampled blood TCRbeta repertoires that made up the dataset. Where available, HLA class I and class II types were obtained from metadata supplied by the sample provider rather than from assay-based typing. The samples were drawn from two sources: the first 160 participants of the ongoing ImmuneRACE study, and 1,254 subjects contributed by 6 global collaborators.

The immunoSEQ Assay, a bias-controlled multiplex PCR, was used to amplify TCRbeta CDR3 regions from genomic DNA. On the authors' methods: Within the assay, amplification of reference gene primers was used to estimate how many nucleated cells each sample contained. To quantify the absolute abundance of each unique TCRbeta CDR3 rearrangement, sequence reads were collapsed and filtered. Productive Simpson clonality was computed per sample as the square root of Simpson's diversity index over productive rearrangements. TCRdb carries this immuneACCESS record with in-frame sequences only. Its versions omit some clonotypes, under half of them owing to an unresolved V gene in the studies checked, with the rest unexplained. V and J calls plus clone size are reproduced from that table; the DNA served to infer D and trimming. This sample has some 220,000 clones in its table, and more than 75% of those were observed once. The ten largest make up about 4.8% of the sample.

This clone was counted once. Its binding antigen is unknown. It has no much larger one-base neighbor in the sample; base qualities were not kept. Findings and caveats that apply to the study as a whole: Clinical and demographic metadata were provided uncurated, with the amount varying by source and participant.

Relative to germline, V is 3 bases shorter and J is 0 bases shorter, with 12 bases between their ends. The germline V gene (reference sequence) gives CDR1 as SGHKS and CDR2 as YYEKEE. The CDR3 sequence holds 15 residues, the cysteine and phenylalanine included. This entry keeps only the CDR3 DNA: 45 bases, framed from base 1. One collaborating source in Seattle enrolled patients while the patients were actively infected and followed the patients over time throughout the course of disease. Each collaborating institution followed its own protocols to collect whole blood in K2EDTA tubes. For TCRbeta analysis, collaborators shipped samples in one of three forms: frozen whole blood, isolated PBMCs, or DNA extracted from either of those sample types.

The sample was peripheral blood. The rearranged chain carries TRBV5-5 and TRBJ1-2; tentative D gene TRBD1, with 5 bases matching. This clonotype originated in an older woman with COVID-19, enrolled during active disease. The nucleotide sequence is given as TGTGCCAGCAGCTCGCTGGGGGGGTCTAACTATGGCTACACCTTC. Its protein product is CASSSLGGSNYGYTF. The full variable domain, with segments outside the CDR3 supplied by the reference TRBV5-5 and TRBJ1-2 proteins, appears as DAGVTQSPTHLIKTRGQQVTLRCSPISGHKSVSWYQQVLGQGPQFIFQYYEKEERGRGNFPDRFSARQFPNYSSELNVNALLLGDSALYLCASSSLGGSNYGYTFGSGTRLTVV.